The 5 T cell receptor beta chains reported below all come from one sample, sequenced in a study of blood T cell repertoires in COVID-19. Here immunoSEQ multiplex PCR was the method, and the copy in TCRdb shows in-frame clones only, minus some. Seen here are about 480,000 clones, about 89% observed once, and the top ten hold about 8%. Sequencing was done on a sample of peripheral blood. These receptors were taken from a woman aged 45 to 65 with COVID-19, enrolled during active disease.

The V call is TRBV7-9, the J call TRBJ2-1; 7 nucleotides align to TRBD2. Germline V gene data show CDR1 as SEHNR and CDR2 as FQNEAQ (reference sequence). The CDR3 covers 17 residues. The junction had 11 bases not matched to a gene; V was cut back by 6 bases and J by 0 bases. The CDR3 nucleotides are TGTGCCAGCAGTCCAGCTAGCGGTATGAGCTCCTACAATGAGCAGTTCTTC. Its protein product is CASSPASGMSSYNEQFF.

In regard to this clone: This sample also contains other DNA sequences that code for the same CDR3. V is TRBV30 and J is TRBJ1-2; D not certain. The V gene's germline CDR1 is GTSNPN and CDR2 SVGIG (reference sequence). The ends were cut back, 0 bases at V and 8 bases at J, with 7 bases in the middle. There are 11 residues in the CDR3. In DNA form, the CDR3 reads TGTGCCTGGAGTGTGGGCGGGGGCTACACCTTC. Protein sequence: CAWSVGGGYTF.

V is TRBV5-1 and J is TRBJ2-2; D is undetermined. Trimming took 0 bases from V and 0 from J, leaving 15 bases between them. The CDR3 consists of 18 residues. Germline CDR1 is SGHRS and CDR2 is YFSETQ. CDR3 sequence reads: CASSLAINPLANTGELFF. CDR3 DNA: TGCGCCAGCAGCTTGGCTATAAATCCGCTAGCGAACACCGGGGAGCTGTTTTTT.

The rearrangement joins TRBV10-3 to TRBJ1-1; perhaps TRBD1 as D (6 bases). Germline lookup yields CDR1 ENHRY and CDR2 SYGVKD. This CDR3 is 14 amino acids long. The V end lost 6 bases, the J end lost 1 base, and 12 bases lay between the germline ends. The CDR3 nucleotides are TGTGCCATCAGCGATCAGGGGAGGAACACTGAAGCTTTCTTT. Translated: CAISDQGRNTEAFF.

This chain joins TRBV18 and TRBJ2-6, with D uncertain. Per germline, CDR1 KGHSH and CDR2 LQKENI. CDR3 length equals 17 residues. Trimming pared 3 bases from V and 0 bases from J, leaving 12 bases between. The CDR3 loop is CASSPSTPGSGANVLTF. The CDR3 DNA reads TGTGCCAGCTCACCTTCGACCCCGGGCTCTGGGGCCAACGTCCTGACTTTC.